Sequencing of this T cell receptor (beta chain) was carried out in a study of T cells in Graves' hyperthyroidism and ophthalmopathy (dated by TCRdb to the late 2010s). In terms of the full investigation: Peripheral blood samples were taken at the time of initial diagnosis, prior to any treatment. TCR V-J signatures able to tell the groups apart were searched for in a discovery cohort of more than 90 patients, of whom fewer than 45 had Graves' ophthalmopathy and about 60 had stable Graves' hyperthyroidism. Whether ophthalmopathy could be predicted prospectively was tested in an independent validation cohort made up of roughly 20 hyperthyroidism patients plus 17 patients who later progressed to ophthalmopathy. The approximately 100 discovery patients were divided at random into training and test sets in a 7:3 ratio. In more than five Graves' hyperthyroidism patients, the study also compared T-cell repertoires from thyroid tissue with T-cell repertoires from blood. Once sampling was done, hyperthyroidism patients were given methimazole at a starting dose of 30 mg daily, whereas ophthalmopathy patients were given high-dose intravenous methylprednisolone. TCR Vbeta CDR3 sequencing of some 140 peripheral blood samples (under 45 ophthalmopathy, 70 to 85 hyperthyroidism and some 17 progressor patients) is reported in the paper.

Stable Graves' hyperthyroidism was defined as the absence of progression to ophthalmopathy over 18 months of follow-up. The hyperthyroidism patients were between 18 and 65 years old and newly diagnosed, with a disease duration of less than 2 months. The study excluded patients with uncontrolled infections, other autoimmune diseases, pregnancy or lactation. Diagnoses were established on the basis of clinical symptoms, serum thyroxine and TRAb, thyroid ultrasound, and orbital computed tomography. PBMCs were isolated from around 10 ml of fresh peripheral blood by Ficoll-Paque density gradient centrifugation. Trizol reagent was used to extract total RNA, and RNA quality was then checked on an Agilent 2100 Bioanalyzer. The TCR beta CDR3 regions were amplified from the RNA transcripts. A first-round RT-PCR of the TCR CDR3 used the HTBI primer set with the Qiagen OneStep RT-PCR kit. A second multiplex PCR round built the libraries, followed by size selection and purification. Paired-end sequencing of the libraries was performed with 100 bp reads on an Illumina HiSeq2000. The paper's processing steps were these. SOAPnuke was used to process the raw data, removing reads that contained adapters or uncalled bases, had a mean Phred below 15, or lacked an exact match to the constant primer or identifier. High-quality paired reads were merged using COPE v1.2.5, and each unique nucleotide sequence was defined as a clonotype. MiTCR v1.1 was used to align the clonotypes against IMGT TRBV, TRBD and TRBJ reference segments. The analysis was restricted to V-J combinations with a frequency above 0.0001, which together covered roughly 99% of the repertoires. A TCS score was defined as the ratio of F50 (clonal expansion) to E x V (chaos), with BLOSUM62-based TCRdist applied between CDR3 peptides within each V-J. Welch's t-statistics and random forest reduced just over 500 V-J features to under 15, which were used in a naive Bayes classifier (R e1071). The public reads were run again by TCRdb, first through fastp at Q25 and then through MiXCR, and only productive beta chains were kept. Rows merge per CDR3 protein into single entries with the most common DNA and genes. TCRdb's processing, not the authors' own work, is the source of the V and J calls. A total of about 110,000 distinct CDR3 sequences appear in this sample, more than 15% of them only once. The ten largest clones take up 40% to 50% of the sample.

Broad study findings and their caveats: In validation, the model predicted progression to ophthalmopathy a median of 6.5 months before onset, with roughly 70% sensitivity and almost 75% specificity. No statistical method was used to fix the sample size in advance, and group allocation was not hidden from the investigators. Most expanded thyroid clonotypes (frequency above 0.001) were also found in blood, which suggests that blood repertoires may mirror thyroid immune responses. In cross-validation, a model built on a 13 V-J signature told ophthalmopathy apart from stable hyperthyroidism with 85% to 90% sensitivity and approximately 81% specificity, and in testing the same model reached 80%/75%.

The CDR3 runs 16 amino acids, cysteine and phenylalanine included. The CDR3 DNA has 48 bases and is translated from base 1. Between the V and J ends, shortened by 5 bases and 0 bases respectively, the junction contains 16 bases. Taken from the germline V gene (reference sequence), the CDR1 and CDR2 loops are LNHDA and SQIVND. This clonotype was counted at least ten times. The antigen it recognizes is unknown. No per-base quality is available; no much larger clone lies one base away. The chain was built from TRBV19 and TRBJ1-2; the D segment cannot be called with confidence. The origin of this receptor is a woman between 45 and 65 years old with Graves' hyperthyroidism. Sequenced sample: blood. The CDR3 here reads CASSPFGVPANYGYTF. The DNA sequence reads TGTGCCAGTAGTCCCTTCGGGGTTCCCGCTAACTATGGCTACACCTTC.